This TCR beta chain was obtained from a study of CD8 T cells in Susac syndrome. Random hexamers were used to reverse transcribe an amount of about 0.45 to 1 ug RNA. MiXCR, applied by TCRdb to the immunoSEQ multiplex PCR reads, yields one record per CDR3 protein. The data hold hundreds of thousands of distinct CDR3 sequences, with about 82% observed a single time. The multiple sclerosis control group comprised treatment-naive patients with stable or active relapsing-remitting disease. Sequenced material: CD8+ T cells from PBMCs. The TCR was taken from a human donor with multiple sclerosis.

Here the CDR3 reads CAWDFGTGNEKLFF. In nucleotides, the CDR3 is TGTGCCTGGGATTTCGGGACGGGGAATGAAAAACTGTTTTTT. V gene TRBV30 combines with J gene TRBJ1-4; tentatively, D is TRBD1 (5 bases). Trimming removed 5 bases from V and 5 bases from J, with 15 bases in between. From germline, CDR1 is GTSNPN and CDR2 SVGIG (reference sequence). The CDR3 is 14 residues long.